The sequence of this T cell receptor (beta chain) was determined in a study of radiotherapy plus CTLA-4 blockade in lung cancer. At the level of the study: Objective responses were recorded in roughly 17% of patients, with disease control recorded in approximately 34%. Study conclusions and caveats: Clones of tumor-derived TCRs expanded in blood after radiotherapy plus ipilimumab.

TCRdb's table, derived via immunoSEQ multiplex PCR, lists solely in-frame clones and lacks some. The sample shows 75,000 to 100,000 clones, around 88% of them seen only once. A note on this clone: Antigen: not known.

The J segment lost 5 bases and the V segment lost 0 bases, leaving 5 bases of the junction unmatched. CDR3 size: 15 residues. CDR1 and CDR2 (germline): SGHRS, YFSETQ. The chain recombines TRBV5-1 with TRBJ2-5; 9 nucleotides line up with TRBD2. This sample comprised peripheral blood, obtained from a patient treated with radiotherapy plus ipilimumab. The sequence was collected from a human donor with non-small cell lung cancer that progressed on radiotherapy plus ipilimumab. Written as DNA, the CDR3 is TGCGCCAGCAGCTTGGGGATAGCGGGAGAGGAGACCCAGTACTTC. Residues: CASSLGIAGEETQYF.